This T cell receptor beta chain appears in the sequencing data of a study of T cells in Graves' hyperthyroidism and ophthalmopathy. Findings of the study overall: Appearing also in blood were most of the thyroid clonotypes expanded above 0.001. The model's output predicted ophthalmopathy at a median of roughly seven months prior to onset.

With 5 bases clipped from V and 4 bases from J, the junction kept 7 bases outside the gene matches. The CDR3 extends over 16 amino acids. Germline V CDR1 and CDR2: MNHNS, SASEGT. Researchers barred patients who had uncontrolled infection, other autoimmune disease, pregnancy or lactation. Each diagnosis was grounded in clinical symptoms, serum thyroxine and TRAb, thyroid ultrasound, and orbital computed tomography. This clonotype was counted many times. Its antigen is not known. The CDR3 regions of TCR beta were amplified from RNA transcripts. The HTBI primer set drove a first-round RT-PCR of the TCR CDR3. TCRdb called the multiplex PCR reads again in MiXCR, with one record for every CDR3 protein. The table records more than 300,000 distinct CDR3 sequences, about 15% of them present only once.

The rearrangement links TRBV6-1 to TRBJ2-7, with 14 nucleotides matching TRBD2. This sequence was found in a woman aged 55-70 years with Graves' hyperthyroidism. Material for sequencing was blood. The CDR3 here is CASSPGTSGSPYEQYF. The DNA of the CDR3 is TGTGCCAGCAGTCCCGGGACTAGCGGGAGTCCTTACGAGCAGTACTTC.